This entry concerns a single TCR beta chain. This clone occurred a few times. Its antigen is still unknown. No base quality values were provided; no much bigger clone lies one nucleotide off. This sample was taken from a study of T cell responses to AZD1222 COVID-19 vaccine (TCRdb year 2021). Broadly, across the study: Because spike-specific TCR depth and breadth did not differ between the two schedules, AZD1222 recipients who got a second dose at roughly 4 weeks were pooled with those who got a second dose at roughly 12 weeks. TCR sequencing covered over 230 trial participants: 200 to 220 given two doses of AZD1222 and approximately 26 given two doses of MenACWY control vaccine. Enrollment into the trials was organized by age into subgroups of 18-55, 56-69 and 70-plus years, and those subgroups contained around 150, 28 and 57 TCR-sequenced participants, respectively.

The time point label for this specimen denotes: baseline before first vaccination. The vaccinee samples were drawn from two UK trials, COV001 and COV002, one of which was a single-blind randomized controlled phase 2/3 trial testing AZD1222 (ChAdOx1 nCoV-19) in healthy adults. For TCRbeta chain sequencing, PBMC samples were collected from trial participants at day 0 and at day 28 after the second dose. Points the paper makes about the study in general: In the small 56-69-year group, the increase in depth fell short of significance, most likely because of low power. Participants were mostly white British and included more females than males, and it was suggested by the authors that clonal diversity may have been underestimated. The whole spike protein was spanned by vaccine-associated CD4 TCRs, and dominant responses were seen in regions 160-218 and 743-854. A significant rise in spike-specific TCR breadth and depth was observed after two AZD1222 doses relative to day 0 and relative to MenACWY recipients. Conclusions about previously exposed vaccinees were limited because only a handful of AZD1222 recipients were SARS-CoV-2 seropositive at baseline. Because no day 14 peak-response samples were available, the repertoires could be characterized only after the peak T cell response. Reportedly, close to half of the unique spike-specific TCRs recognized epitopes lying outside the regions that are mutated in the B.1.351 and B.1.1.7 variants.

The CDR3 runs 13 residues from the cysteine to the phenylalanine. The entry retains the CDR3 DNA only, 39 bases that are in frame from base 1. V and J are truncated by 6 bases and 5 bases respectively, leaving an intervening sequence of 10 bases. In the germline V gene (reference sequence), CDR1 corresponds to MNHEY and CDR2 to SMNVEV. The CDR3 regions of human TCRbeta chains were analyzed by immunosequencing. The authors' pipeline ran thus. Repertoire TCRs were matched against a reference library of SARS-CoV-2-specific TCRs generated with the MIRA antigen-specificity platform. Breadth meant the fraction of unique TCRs that were SARS-CoV-2-associated, whereas depth meant the fraction of total T cells that were SARS-CoV-2-associated. Each spike-specific TCR was assigned to its reactive spike region and to a CD4 or CD8 class using the MIRA data. Log10-transformed breadth and depth values were compared by one-way ANOVA with Sidak's multiple comparisons tests. This is the immuneACCESS table as TCRdb keeps it, with only in-frame sequences that have V and J called. A part of the clones is gone; compared with another copy, unresolved V genes explain less than half, and the rest is unexplained. V, J and clone size derive from that table, while D and trimming were established from the DNA sequence. This sample is represented by 95,000 to 150,000 clones; 86% of them were singletons. About 7.8% of the sample lies in the top ten.

The receptor was isolated from an adult in good health. The chain is made from TRBV27 and TRBJ2-2, with the D call tentatively TRBD1 or TRBD2, each fitting 5 bases. Specimen: peripheral blood, collected on day 0 of AZD1222 vaccination. The DNA reads TGTGCCAGCAGACCTTGGGGGACCGGGGAGCTGTTTTTT. The resulting protein is CASRPWGTGELFF.